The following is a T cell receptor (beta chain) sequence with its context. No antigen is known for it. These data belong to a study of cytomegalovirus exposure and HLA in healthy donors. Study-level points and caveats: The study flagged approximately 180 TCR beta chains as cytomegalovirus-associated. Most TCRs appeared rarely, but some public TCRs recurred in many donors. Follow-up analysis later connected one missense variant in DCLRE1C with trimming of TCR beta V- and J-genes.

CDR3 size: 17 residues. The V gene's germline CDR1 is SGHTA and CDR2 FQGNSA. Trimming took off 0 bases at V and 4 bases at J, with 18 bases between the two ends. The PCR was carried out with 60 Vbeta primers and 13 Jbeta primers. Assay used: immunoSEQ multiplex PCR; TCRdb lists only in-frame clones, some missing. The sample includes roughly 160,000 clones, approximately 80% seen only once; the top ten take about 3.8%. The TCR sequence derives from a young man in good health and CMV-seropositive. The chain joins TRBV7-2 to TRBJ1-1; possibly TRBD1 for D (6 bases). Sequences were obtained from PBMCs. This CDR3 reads CASSLAGGGGLGTEAFF. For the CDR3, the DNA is TGTGCCAGCAGCTTAGCAGGGGGGGGAGGGTTGGGCACTGAAGCTTTCTTT.